The clone carrying this T cell receptor (beta chain) showed up many times. The trim removed 5 bases at V and 5 bases at J, leaving 7 bases unmatched. The germline gives CDR1 SNHLY, CDR2 FYNNEI. This CDR3 has 14 amino acids. Described time point: pre-sensitization, week 0. Treatment in this sample: therapeutic diphenylcyclopropenone sensitization with weekly scalp DPC. Blood, whole and unfractionated, served as the source for total RNA extraction. The source of the sample is a study of human T cells and chemical hapten exposure. Turning to the study itself: Mostly female, the patients presented with alopecia areata, totalis or universalis.

Each CDR3 protein is one row after TCRdb ran MiXCR on the RACE reads. The sample lists 55,000 to 75,000 distinct CDR3 sequences; roughly 6.7% were seen once. V usage is TRBV2 and J usage is TRBJ2-5; 8 bases are a match to TRBD2. This specimen consisted of whole blood, obtained in connection with sensitization to the hapten diphenylcyclopropenone (DPC). The TCR was taken from a woman in her 30s with alopecia areata. Some clones in this sample may be carry-over from other donors' samples. CDR3 sequence reads: CASSTKRGYETQYF. The DNA for the CDR3 is TGTGCCAGCAGTACGAAGCGGGGGTATGAGACCCAGTACTTC.